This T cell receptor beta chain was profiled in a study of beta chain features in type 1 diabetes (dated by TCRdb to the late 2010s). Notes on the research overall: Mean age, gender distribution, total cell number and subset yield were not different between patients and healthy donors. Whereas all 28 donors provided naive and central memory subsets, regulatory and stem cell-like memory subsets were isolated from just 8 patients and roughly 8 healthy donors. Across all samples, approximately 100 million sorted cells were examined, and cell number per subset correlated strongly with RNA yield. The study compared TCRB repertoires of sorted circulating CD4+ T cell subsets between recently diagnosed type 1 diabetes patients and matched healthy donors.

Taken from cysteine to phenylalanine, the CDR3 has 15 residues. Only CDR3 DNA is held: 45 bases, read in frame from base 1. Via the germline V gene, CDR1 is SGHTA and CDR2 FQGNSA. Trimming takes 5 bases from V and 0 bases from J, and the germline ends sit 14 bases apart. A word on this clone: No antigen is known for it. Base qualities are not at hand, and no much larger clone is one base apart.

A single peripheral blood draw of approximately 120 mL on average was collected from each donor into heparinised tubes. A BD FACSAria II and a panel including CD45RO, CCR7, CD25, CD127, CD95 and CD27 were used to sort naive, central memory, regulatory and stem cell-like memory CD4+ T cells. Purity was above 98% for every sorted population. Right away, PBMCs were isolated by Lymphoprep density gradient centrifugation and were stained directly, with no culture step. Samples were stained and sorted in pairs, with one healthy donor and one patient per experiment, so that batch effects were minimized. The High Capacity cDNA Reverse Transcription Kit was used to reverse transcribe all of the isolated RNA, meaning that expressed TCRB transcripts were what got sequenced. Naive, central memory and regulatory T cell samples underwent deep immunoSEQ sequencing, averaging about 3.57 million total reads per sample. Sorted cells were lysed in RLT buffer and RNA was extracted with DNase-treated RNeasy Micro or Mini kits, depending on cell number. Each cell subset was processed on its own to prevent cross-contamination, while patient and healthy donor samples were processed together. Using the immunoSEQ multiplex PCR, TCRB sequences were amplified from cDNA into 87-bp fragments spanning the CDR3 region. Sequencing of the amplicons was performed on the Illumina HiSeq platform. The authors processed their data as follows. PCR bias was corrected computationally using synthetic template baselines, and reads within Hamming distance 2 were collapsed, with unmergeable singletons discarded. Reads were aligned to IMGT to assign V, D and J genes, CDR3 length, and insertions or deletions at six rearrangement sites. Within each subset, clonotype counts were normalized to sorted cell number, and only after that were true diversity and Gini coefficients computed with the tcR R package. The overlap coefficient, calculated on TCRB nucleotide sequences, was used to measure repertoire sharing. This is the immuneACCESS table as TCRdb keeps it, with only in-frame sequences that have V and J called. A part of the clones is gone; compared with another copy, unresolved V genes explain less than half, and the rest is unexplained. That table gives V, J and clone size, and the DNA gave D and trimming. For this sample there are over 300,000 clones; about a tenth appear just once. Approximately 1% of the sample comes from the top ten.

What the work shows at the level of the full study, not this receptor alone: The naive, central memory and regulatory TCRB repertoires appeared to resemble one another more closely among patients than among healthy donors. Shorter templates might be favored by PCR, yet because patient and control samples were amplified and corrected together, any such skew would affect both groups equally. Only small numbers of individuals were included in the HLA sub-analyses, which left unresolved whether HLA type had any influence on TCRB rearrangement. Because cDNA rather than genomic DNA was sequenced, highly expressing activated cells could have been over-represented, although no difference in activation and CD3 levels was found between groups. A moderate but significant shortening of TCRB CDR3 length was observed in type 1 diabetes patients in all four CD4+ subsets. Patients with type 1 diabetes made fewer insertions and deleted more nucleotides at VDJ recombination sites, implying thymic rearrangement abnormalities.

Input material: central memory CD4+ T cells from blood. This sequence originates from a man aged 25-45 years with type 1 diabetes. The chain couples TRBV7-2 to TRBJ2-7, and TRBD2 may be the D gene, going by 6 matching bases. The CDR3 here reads CASSPRGISSYEQYF. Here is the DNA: TGTGCCAGCAGCCCGCGGGGAATAAGCTCCTACGAGCAGTACTTC.